This TCR beta chain was recovered during a study of blood T cell repertoires in COVID-19. Study summary: Donors in the United States, Italy and Spain gave samples during acute or convalescent COVID-19. The analysed material was cDNA or gDNA that came from T cells, B-cell-depleted T cells, or PBMCs.

As handled by the study authors: Amplification with reference gene primers provided the estimates of nucleated cell counts. Assay: immunoSEQ multiplex PCR; the TCRdb copy retains only in-frame clones and omits some. From that table come the V and J calls and clone size; the DNA was used to work out D and trimming. The sample carries 140,000 to 150,000 clones, about 85% recorded once. V dropped 5 bases and J dropped 8; count of bases not matched to a gene: 12. The CDR3 covers 15 residues. Germline loops: CDR1 SGHNT, CDR2 YENEEA. The chain employs TRBV11-3 and TRBJ2-1, with TRBD2 matching over 7 bases. This TCR came from a human donor with acute or convalescent COVID-19. The donor label of this sample is uncertain. The sequenced sample consisted of peripheral blood. The chain's CDR3 is CASSVQRGSKDEQFF. The CDR3 DNA sequence: TGTGCCAGCAGCGTCCAGCGCGGGAGCAAGGATGAGCAGTTCTTC.